A selection of T cell receptor beta chains follows, all from one sample in a study of T cell repertoires in cytomegalovirus infection. From the reads, TCRdb called clonotypes with MiXCR, one entry per CDR3 protein. The sample has around 170,000 distinct CDR3 sequences; approximately 14% are singletons. The sequencing input was PBMCs. The receptor source for this set is a human donor in good health (CMV status not recorded). Some clones in this sample may be carry-over from other donors' samples. CDR3s include the opening cysteine and the closing phenylalanine or tryptophan. The D gene is left open where the match is weak. Clone size is shown for a subset of rows, as once, few, many or a class of expanded clone.

d_call clone_size j_call v_call cdr3_length cdr3_nt cdr3_aa
TRBD1 many TRBJ2-4 TRBV12-5 18 TGTGCTAGTGGGGATGGACAGGGGGCGAATTTAGCCAAAAACATTCAGTACTTC CASGDGQGANLAKNIQYF
NA NA TRBJ2-7 TRBV18 15 TGTGCCAGCTCACCGGCGAACAGGGAGGGTTACGAGCAGTACTTC CASSPANREGYEQYF
TRBD1 many TRBJ2-7 TRBV12-3/TRBV12-4 18 TGTGCCAGCAGTTTGGGGGGACAGGGTACGGCTTTGGCCTACGAGCAGTACTTC CASSLGGQGTALAYEQYF
TRBD1 few TRBJ2-4 TRBV12-3/TRBV12-4 18 TGTGCCAGCACCCCTGACAGGGGGGTTGTTTTAGCCAAAAACATTCAGTACTTC CASTPDRGVVLAKNIQYF
NA few TRBJ2-2 TRBV20-1 14 TGCAGTGCTTACGGGACCGGAAACACCGGGGAGCTGTTTTTT CSAYGTGNTGELFF
NA NA TRBJ2-1 TRBV25-1 16 TGTGCCAGCAGTGAATCCGGGGGAGCGTTCTACAATGAGCAGTTCTTC CASSESGGAFYNEQFF
TRBD1 many TRBJ2-3 TRBV7-2 17 TGTGCCAGCAGTCCTATGGGAGACAGGGGGCGCCTAGATACGCAGTATTTT CASSPMGDRGRLDTQYF
NA many TRBJ1-2 TRBV7-2 14 TGTGCCAGTTTAGACAGGCCGCAGAACTATGGCTACACCTTC CASLDRPQNYGYTF
NA NA TRBJ2-4 TRBV7-3 14 TGTGCCAGCAGCCAGGGGGGTGCCAAAAACATTCAGTACTTC CASSQGGAKNIQYF
TRBD1 NA TRBJ1-4 TRBV7-2 16 TGTGCCAGCACCCTGGGACAGGGCGGACCTAATGAAAAACTGTTTTTT CASTLGQGGPNEKLFF
TRBD2 NA TRBJ2-1 TRBV7-2 15 TGTGCCAGCAGCTTAGCGGGGGGGTACTACAATGAGCAGTTCTTC CASSLAGGYYNEQFF
NA many TRBJ1-2 TRBV12-3/TRBV12-4 14 TGTGCCAGCAGTTTAGTGGAGGACCCTTATGGCTACACCTTC CASSLVEDPYGYTF
NA many TRBJ2-3 TRBV5-5 17 TGTGCCAGCAGCTTGTGGGGGAGTGGAGCGGCACTCGATACGCAGTATTTT CASSLWGSGAALDTQYF
NA NA TRBJ2-1 TRBV2 12 TGTGCCAGTCCTGCAGGGGTGGAGGAGCAGTTCTTC CASPAGVEEQFF
TRBD1 many TRBJ2-5 TRBV11-1 15 TGTGCCAGCAGCTTACGGACAGGGTGGAGAGAGACCCAGTACTTC CASSLRTGWRETQYF
NA NA TRBJ1-4 TRBV10-3 14 TGTGACATCAGTGGGGCAGGGTCTAATGAAAAACTGTTTTTT CDISGAGSNEKLFF
TRBD1 many TRBJ2-7 TRBV5-6 14 TGTGCCAGCAGTCGACAGGGAATAACCTACGAGCAGTACTTC CASSRQGITYEQYF
TRBD2 NA TRBJ2-7 TRBV28 20 TGTGCCAGCAGTTTTTACACCCGGCAAGCCGGGACTAGCGGGAGGTACGAGCAGTACTTC CASSFYTRQAGTSGRYEQYF
NA many TRBJ1-1 TRBV2 12 TGTGCCAGCAGTGATACCGGGCCTGAAGCTTTCTTT CASSDTGPEAFF
NA many TRBJ1-1 TRBV11-2 16 TGTGCCAGCAGCTTTATTTTAGGGGGGCGGAACACTGAAGCTTTCTTT CASSFILGGRNTEAFF
NA NA TRBJ1-5 TRBV19 13 TGTGCCAGTAGTACCCCCCCGGGAGGGCCCCAGCATTTT CASSTPPGGPQHF
TRBD1 many TRBJ2-3 TRBV5-5 17 TGTGCCAGCAGCTTGGTCAGGACAGGATATGGTTCAGATACGCAGTATTTT CASSLVRTGYGSDTQYF
TRBD2 many TRBJ2-1 TRBV6-2/TRBV6-3 15 TGTGCCAGCAGGACTAGCGGGAGCTCATACAATGAGCAGTTCTTC CASRTSGSSYNEQFF
NA NA TRBJ1-1 TRBV20-1 13 TGCAGTGCTGCAGGGTTTGTGAACACTGAAGCTTTCTTT CSAAGFVNTEAFF
NA NA TRBJ2-1 TRBV6-2/TRBV6-3 11 TGTGCCAGCAGCTCTAGCGACGAGCAGTTCTTC CASSSSDEQFF
TRBD1 NA TRBJ2-3 TRBV6-2/TRBV6-3 15 TGTGCCAGCGGGGATCCGGGACAGGGCCCAGATACGCAGTATTTT CASGDPGQGPDTQYF